A single sample is the source of the 3 T cell receptor beta chains below, sequenced in a study of cytomegalovirus exposure and HLA in healthy donors. Generated by immunoSEQ multiplex PCR, the TCRdb table keeps only in-frame clones and is missing some. The repertoire includes under 100,000 clones, approximately 84% of them detected once, and over 10% sits in the top ten. Sequencing input: PBMCs. The receptors stem from a woman aged 18-30 years in good health and CMV-seropositive.

The chain has TRBV7-9 and TRBJ1-4, with a possible D match to TRBD1 (5 bases). Germline lookup yields CDR1 SEHNR and CDR2 FQNEAQ (reference sequence). V was cut by 7 bases and J by 5 bases, with 17 bases left in between. The CDR3 length is 15 residues. CDR3 amino acids: CASTILAGPNEKLFF. The CDR3 DNA is TGTGCCAGCACCATTCTCGCAGGGCCGAATGAAAAACTGTTTTTT.

The chain links TRBV19 to TRBJ2-5; 8 nucleotides line up with TRBD1. The germline CDR1 and CDR2 sequences are LNHDA and SQIVND (reference sequence). Germline trimming cut 6 bases from V and 2 bases from J; bases unmatched to any gene: 5. CDR3 length: 14 residues. Here the CDR3 reads CASSQTGAQETQYF. As DNA, the CDR3 is TGTGCCAGTAGCCAGACAGGGGCTCAAGAGACCCAGTACTTC. Based on the CDR3 plus reference TRBV19 and TRBJ2-5, the full variable domain is DGGITQSPKYLFRKEGQNVTLSCEQNLNHDAMYWYRQDPGQGLRLIYYSQIVNDFQKGDIAEGYSVSREKKESFPLTVTSAQKNPTAFYLCASSQTGAQETQYFGPGTRLLVL.

The chain combines TRBV4-2 with TRBJ2-2; 9 bases are shared with TRBD2. The CDR3 loop spans 18 amino acids. Germline CDR1 is LGHNA and CDR2 is YNFKEQ. J lost 3 bases, V lost 0 bases, and 8 bases had no gene match. CDR3 in amino acids: CASSQDLMAGGHTGELFF. In DNA, the CDR3 is TGTGCCAGCAGCCAAGATCTGATGGCGGGGGGGCACACCGGGGAGCTGTTTTTT.